Listed here are 4 T cell receptor beta chains from one sample, sequenced in a study of PD-1 blockade in mismatch repair-deficient tumors. The protocol was immunoSEQ multiplex PCR, while the TCRdb copy is restricted to in-frame clones and leaves out a portion. The sample holds several thousand clones, roughly nine tenths seen once. No antigen has been identified for these receptors. Time point here: approximately ten-day in vitro stimulation with candidate mutation-associated neoantigen peptide 1. Specimen: cells cultured in vitro, collected from a patient treated with pembrolizumab. The receptors shown here come from an adult with mismatch repair-deficient cancer.

The chain uses TRBV9 and TRBJ1-1, with 7 positions matching TRBD1. Losses at the gene ends were 3 bases for V and 1 base for J; bases not matched to a gene: 3. There are 14 residues in the CDR3. Germline assignment: CDR1 SGDLS and CDR2 YYNGEE. The CDR3 DNA reads as TGTGCCAGCAGCGAGGGGACAGCGAACACTGAAGCTTTCTTT. Translated: CASSEGTANTEAFF.

This chain links TRBV28 with TRBJ1-6; maybe TRBD1 (6 bases). V was shortened by 7 bases and J by 8 bases, with 15 bases between the two germline ends. Germline V gene lookup returns CDR1 MDHEN and CDR2 SYDVKM. This CDR3 comprises 14 residues. The CDR3: CASTQTGRYSPLHF. CDR3 bases: TGTGCCAGCACCCAGACAGGACGATATTCACCCCTCCACTTT.

The rearrangement uses TRBV2 and TRBJ1-4; no definite D call. Between the trimmed V and J ends, which lost 7 bases and 8 bases, there was a span of 20 bases. Germline V lookup: CDR1 SNHLY, CDR2 FYNNEI. The CDR3 loop spans 15 amino acids. In nucleotides, the CDR3 is TGTGCCAGCACAAAATCCGCACCTTCGGGGGAAAAACTGTTTTTT. This gives the protein CASTKSAPSGEKLFF.

J is TRBJ2-2 and V is TRBV19; no firm D call. Trimming pared 1 base from V and 1 base from J, leaving 7 bases between. Germline V gives CDR1 LNHDA, CDR2 SQIVND (reference sequence). This CDR3 spans 15 amino acids. The chain's CDR3 is CASSIARKNTGELFF. DNA for the CDR3: TGTGCCAGTAGTATAGCGAGGAAGAACACCGGGGAGCTGTTTTTT.